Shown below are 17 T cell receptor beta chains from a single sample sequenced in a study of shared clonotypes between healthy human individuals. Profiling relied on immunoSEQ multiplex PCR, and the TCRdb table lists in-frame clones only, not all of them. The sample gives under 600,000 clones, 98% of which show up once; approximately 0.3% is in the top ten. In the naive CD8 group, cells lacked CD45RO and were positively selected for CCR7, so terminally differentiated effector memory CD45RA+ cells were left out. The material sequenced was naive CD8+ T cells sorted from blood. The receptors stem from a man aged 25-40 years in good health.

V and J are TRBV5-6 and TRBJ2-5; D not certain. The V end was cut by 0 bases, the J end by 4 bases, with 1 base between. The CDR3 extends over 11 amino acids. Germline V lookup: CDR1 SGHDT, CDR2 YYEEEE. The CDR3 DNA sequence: TGTGCCAGCAGCTTGGTAGAGACCCAGTACTTC. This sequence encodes CASSLVETQYF.

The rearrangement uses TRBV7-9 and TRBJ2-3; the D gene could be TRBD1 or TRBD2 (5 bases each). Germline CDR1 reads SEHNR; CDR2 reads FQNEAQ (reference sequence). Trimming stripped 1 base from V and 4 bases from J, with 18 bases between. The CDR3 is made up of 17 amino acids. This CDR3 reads CASSLGDGTDWSDTQYF. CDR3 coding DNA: TGTGCCAGCAGCTTAGGTGACGGGACGGATTGGTCAGATACGCAGTATTTT.

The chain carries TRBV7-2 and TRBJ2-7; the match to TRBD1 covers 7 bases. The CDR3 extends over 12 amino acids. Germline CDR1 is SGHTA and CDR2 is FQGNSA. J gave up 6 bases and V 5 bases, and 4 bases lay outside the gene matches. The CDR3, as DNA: TGTGCCAGCAGCACACACAGGGGCGAGCAGTACTTC. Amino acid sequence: CASSTHRGEQYF.

This CDR3 reads CASSPGFSGRVTGELFF. Written as DNA, the CDR3 is TGTGCCAGCAGCCCTGGTTTTAGCGGGAGGGTCACCGGGGAGCTGTTTTTT. The chain is built from TRBV11-2 and TRBJ2-2, with 11 bases fitting TRBD2. The CDR3 is 17 residues long. V shed 5 bases and J 4 bases; nucleotides not matched to a gene: 9. CDR1 is SGHAT and CDR2 is FQNNGV in the germline V gene.

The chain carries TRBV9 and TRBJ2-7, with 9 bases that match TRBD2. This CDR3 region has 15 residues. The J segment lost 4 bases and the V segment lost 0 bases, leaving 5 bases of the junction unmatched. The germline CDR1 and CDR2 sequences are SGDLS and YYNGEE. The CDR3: CASSVALGLAYEQYF. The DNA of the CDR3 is TGTGCCAGCAGCGTAGCCCTCGGACTAGCGTACGAGCAGTACTTC.

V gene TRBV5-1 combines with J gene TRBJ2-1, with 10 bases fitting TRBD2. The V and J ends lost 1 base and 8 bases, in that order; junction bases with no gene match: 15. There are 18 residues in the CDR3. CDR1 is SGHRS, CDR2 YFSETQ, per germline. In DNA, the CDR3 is TGCGCCAGCAGCTTGTCTCTAGCGGGAGTGGGGGCCGCTGATGAGCAGTTCTTC. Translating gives CASSLSLAGVGAADEQFF.

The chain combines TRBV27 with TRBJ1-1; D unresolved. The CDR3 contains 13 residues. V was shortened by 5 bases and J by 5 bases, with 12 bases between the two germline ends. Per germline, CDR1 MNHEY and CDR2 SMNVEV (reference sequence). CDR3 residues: CASSPPGWTEAFF. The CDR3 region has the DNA TGTGCCAGCAGTCCCCCGGGATGGACTGAAGCTTTCTTT.

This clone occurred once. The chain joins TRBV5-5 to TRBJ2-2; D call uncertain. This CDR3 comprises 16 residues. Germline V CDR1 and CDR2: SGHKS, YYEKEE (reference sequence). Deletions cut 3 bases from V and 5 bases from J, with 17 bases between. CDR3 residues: CASSSHRDRETGELFF. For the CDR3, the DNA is TGTGCCAGCAGCTCCCACCGAGACCGAGAGACCGGGGAGCTGTTTTTT.

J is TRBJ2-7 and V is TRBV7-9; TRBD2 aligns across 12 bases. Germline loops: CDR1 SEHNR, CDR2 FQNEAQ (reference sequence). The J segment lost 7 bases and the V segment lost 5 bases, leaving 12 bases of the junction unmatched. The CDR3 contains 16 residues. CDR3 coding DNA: TGTGCCAGCAGCGTGTCTCTAGCGGGAGGGCCTTGGGAGCAGTACTTC. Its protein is CASSVSLAGGPWEQYF.

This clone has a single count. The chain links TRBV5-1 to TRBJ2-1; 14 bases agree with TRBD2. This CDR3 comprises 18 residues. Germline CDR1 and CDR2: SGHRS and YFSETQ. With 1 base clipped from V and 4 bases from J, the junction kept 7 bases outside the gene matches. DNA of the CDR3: TGCGCCAGCAGCTTGCGGACTAGCGGGAGGAGGACTTACAATGAGCAGTTCTTC. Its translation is CASSLRTSGRRTYNEQFF.

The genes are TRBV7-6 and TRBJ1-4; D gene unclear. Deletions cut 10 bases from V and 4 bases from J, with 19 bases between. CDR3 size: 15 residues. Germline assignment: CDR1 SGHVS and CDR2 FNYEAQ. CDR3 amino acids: CATTRHRADNEKLFF. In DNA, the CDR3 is TGTGCCACAACCCGACACCGGGCCGATAATGAAAAACTGTTTTTT.

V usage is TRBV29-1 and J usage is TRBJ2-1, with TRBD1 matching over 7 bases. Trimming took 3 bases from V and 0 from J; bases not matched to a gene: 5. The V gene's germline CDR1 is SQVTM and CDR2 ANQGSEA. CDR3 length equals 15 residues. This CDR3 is CSVESAGGSYNEQFF. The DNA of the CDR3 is TGCAGCGTTGAGTCGGCAGGGGGCTCCTACAATGAGCAGTTCTTC.

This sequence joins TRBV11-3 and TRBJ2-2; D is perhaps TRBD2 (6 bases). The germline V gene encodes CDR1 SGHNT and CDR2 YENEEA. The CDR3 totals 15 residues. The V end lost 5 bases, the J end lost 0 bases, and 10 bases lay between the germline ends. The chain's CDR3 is CASSPAGTNTGELFF. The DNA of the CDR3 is TGTGCCAGCAGCCCGGCGGGAACGAACACCGGGGAGCTGTTTTTT.

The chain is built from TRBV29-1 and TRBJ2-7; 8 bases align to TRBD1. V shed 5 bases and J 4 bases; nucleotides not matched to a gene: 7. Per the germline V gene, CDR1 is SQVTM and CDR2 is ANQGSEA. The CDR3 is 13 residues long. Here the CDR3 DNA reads TGCAGCGTTCGCGACAGGGGAAGGTACGAGCAGTACTTC. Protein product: CSVRDRGRYEQYF.

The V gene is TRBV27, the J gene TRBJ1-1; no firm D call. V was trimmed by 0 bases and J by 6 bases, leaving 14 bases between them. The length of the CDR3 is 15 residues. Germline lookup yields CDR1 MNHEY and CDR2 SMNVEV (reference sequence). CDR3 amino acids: CASSLSRVPVAEAFF. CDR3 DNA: TGTGCCAGCAGTTTATCGAGGGTTCCTGTGGCTGAAGCTTTCTTT.

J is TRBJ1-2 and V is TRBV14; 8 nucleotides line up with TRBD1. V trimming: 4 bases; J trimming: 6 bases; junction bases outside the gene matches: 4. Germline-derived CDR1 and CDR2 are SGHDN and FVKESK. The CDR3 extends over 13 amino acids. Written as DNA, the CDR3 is TGTGCCAGCAGCCTCGAACAGGGGGATGGCTACACCTTC. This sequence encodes CASSLEQGDGYTF.

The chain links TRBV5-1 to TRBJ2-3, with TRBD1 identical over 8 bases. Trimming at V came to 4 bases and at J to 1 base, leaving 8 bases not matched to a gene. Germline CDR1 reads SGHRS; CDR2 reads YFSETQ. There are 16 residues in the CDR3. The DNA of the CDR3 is TGCGCCAGCAGCAGTGACAGGGGATTTCGCACAGATACGCAGTATTTT. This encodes CASSSDRGFRTDTQYF.